The 24 T cell receptor beta chains in this list originate from one sample, sequenced in a study of siplizumab effects on memory and regulatory T cells. Sequenced by immunoSEQ multiplex PCR; TCRdb stores in-frame clones only, minus some. Of about 63,000 clones in the sample, around four fifths were seen once. Sequenced material: memory CD4+ T cells sorted from blood. The source is a human donor in good health.

The chain couples TRBV7-2 to TRBJ2-1; TRBD2 matches 7 bases. Germline V CDR1 and CDR2: SGHTA, FQGNSA. Losses at the gene ends were 5 bases for V and 6 bases for J; bases not matched to a gene: 7. CDR3 length: 14 amino acids. CDR3 nucleotides: TGTGCCAGCAGCAAAGGACTAGTAGGCAATGAGCAGTTCTTC. Amino acid sequence: CASSKGLVGNEQFF. The complete variable domain, with remaining parts taken from reference TRBV7-2 and TRBJ2-1, reads GAGVSQSPSNKVTEKGKDVELRCDPISGHTALYWYRQSLGQGLEFLIYFQGNSAPDKSGLPSDRFSAERTGGSVSTLTIQRTQQEDSAVYLCASSKGLVGNEQFFGPGTRLTVL.

The V and J genes are TRBV6-5 and TRBJ2-2, with D perhaps matching TRBD2 (6 bases). The V end lost 1 base, the J end lost 8 bases, and 11 bases lay between the germline ends. The CDR3 covers 14 residues. Germline V gene lookup returns CDR1 MNHEY and CDR2 SVGAGI. CDR3 protein: CASSYYEREGELFF. DNA of the CDR3: TGTGCCAGCAGTTACTACGAACGGGAGGGGGAGCTGTTTTTT.

This sequence joins TRBV7-8 and TRBJ2-7; a possible D gene is TRBD2 (5 bases). Germline-derived CDR1 and CDR2 are SGHVS and FQNEAQ. The CDR3 is 15 residues long. Trimming took off 1 base at V and 3 bases at J, with 13 bases between the two ends. The CDR3 nucleotides are TGTGCCAGCAGCTTAGGCGGCACCGGAGGCTACGAGCAGTACTTC. Translated: CASSLGGTGGYEQYF.

The rearrangement links TRBV6-5 to TRBJ1-1; D is ambiguous. The CDR3 sequence is 14 residues long. Germline V gene lookup returns CDR1 MNHEY and CDR2 SVGAGI. The V gene lost 8 bases and the J gene lost 9 bases, with 22 bases spanning the gap. CDR3 sequence: CASRVVGDAGKAFF. In nucleotides, the CDR3 is TGTGCCAGCCGAGTTGTCGGCGATGCGGGAAAAGCTTTCTTT.

The chain couples TRBV7-9 to TRBJ2-2; D is unresolved. CDR3 length: 16 amino acids. With 4 bases removed from V and 1 base from J, the gap between germline ends came to 13 bases. The V gene's germline CDR1 is SEHNR and CDR2 FQNEAQ (reference sequence). The DNA for the CDR3 is TGTGCCAGCAGCTATGAGGTCCCACTGAACACCGGGGAGCTGTTTTTT. Its protein is CASSYEVPLNTGELFF.

This clone was observed a few times. This chain joins TRBV5-6 and TRBJ2-5; possible D gene TRBD2, 5 bases. Germline CDR1 and CDR2: SGHDT and YYEEEE. V lost 1 base to trimming and J lost 2 bases, with 15 bases between them. This CDR3 contains 16 residues. CDR3 sequence reads: CASSLRWLGGQETQYF. The CDR3 bases are TGTGCCAGCAGCTTGAGATGGTTAGGAGGACAAGAGACCCAGTACTTC.

The CDR3 protein is CASSGNMNTEAFF. The CDR3 bases are TGTGCCAGCAGTGGAAACATGAACACTGAAGCTTTCTTT. J is TRBJ1-1 and V is TRBV6-1; D ambiguous. The V gene's germline CDR1 is MNHNS and CDR2 SASEGT. This CDR3 comprises 13 residues. V was shortened by 4 bases and J by 0 bases, with 6 bases between the two germline ends.

The table lists this clone with a few counts. The V and J genes are TRBV6-4 and TRBJ2-2; D is unclear. The CDR3 has 15 amino acids. The V gene's germline CDR1 is MRHNA and CDR2 SNTAGT. Trimming took 8 bases from V and 5 from J, leaving 18 bases between them. CDR3 in DNA: TGTGCCAGCGAGGAACAACTATACGGGACCGGGGAGCTGTTTTTT. Translated, it gives CASEEQLYGTGELFF.

The CDR3 is CASSQRRSGTSSYEQYF. The CDR3 DNA reads TGCGCCAGCAGCCAACGGCGTTCCGGGACTAGCAGCTACGAGCAGTACTTC. V usage is TRBV4-1 and J usage is TRBJ2-7, with 9 bases matching TRBD2. Germline lookup yields CDR1 MGHRA and CDR2 YSYEKL. Losses at the gene ends were 2 bases for V and 3 bases for J; bases not matched to a gene: 11. The length of the CDR3 is 17 residues.

Remarks on this clone: At one end the junction does not follow the germline gene, possibly because of a read error. This sequence joins TRBV7-7 and TRBJ2-5, with TRBD2 matching 8 bases. From germline, CDR1 is SSHAT and CDR2 FNYEAQ (reference sequence). The CDR3 sequence is 19 residues long. CDR3 DNA: TGTGCTAGCAGCTTAGGGGGTGTGACGGGGACTAGAGGACAAGAGACCCAGTACTTC. Its translation: CASSLGGVTGTRGQETQYF.

This chain uses TRBV6-5 with TRBJ2-2, with D possibly matching TRBD1 (6 bases). This CDR3 has 14 amino acids. V shed 4 bases and J shed 4 bases, with 10 bases lying between them. The germline CDR1 and CDR2 sequences are MNHEY and SVGAGI. CDR3 region: CASSSTGSTGELFF. CDR3 DNA: TGTGCCAGCAGTTCAACAGGGAGCACCGGGGAGCTGTTTTTT.

V gene TRBV11-2 combines with J gene TRBJ1-2; TRBD1 aligns across 10 bases. V lost 3 bases, J lost 4 bases, and 8 bases stayed unmatched. CDR1 is SGHAT, CDR2 FQNNGV, per germline. The CDR3 contains 16 residues. The CDR3 spells CASSLTGGKVAYGYTF. CDR3 nucleotides: TGTGCCAGCAGCTTGACAGGGGGCAAGGTTGCCTATGGCTACACCTTC.

The V gene is TRBV11-2, the J gene TRBJ2-3, with no clear D. Germline V gives CDR1 SGHAT, CDR2 FQNNGV. The length of the CDR3 is 12 residues. Trimming shortened V by 5 bases and J by 8 bases, and 11 bases separated the two germline ends. The CDR3 nucleotides read TGTGCCAGCAGCCCCCCCGCCGGTACGCAGTATTTT. It is translated as CASSPPAGTQYF.

The rearrangement uses TRBV5-8 and TRBJ2-7, with TRBD1 matching 11 bases. This CDR3 is 16 amino acids long. Germline values: CDR1 SGHTS, CDR2 YDEGEE. Unmatched junction bases numbered 9, after V lost 3 bases and J lost 4 bases. This CDR3 is CASSWAGTGGRYEQYF. CDR3 coding DNA: TGTGCCAGCAGCTGGGCCGGGACAGGGGGGAGGTACGAGCAGTACTTC.

The V call is TRBV29-1, the J call TRBJ1-2; D might be TRBD1 (5 bases). The CDR3 spans 11 residues. Germline-derived CDR1 and CDR2 are SQVTM and ANQGSEA. In DNA form, the CDR3 reads TGCAGTGGAGGGGACCCGGGGGGCTACACCTTC. Translating it yields CSGGDPGGYTF. Combining the CDR3 with reference TRBV29-1 and TRBJ1-2 gives the whole variable domain SAVISQKPSRDICQRGTSLTIQCQVDSQVTMMFWYRQQPGQSLTLIATANQGSEATYESGFVIDKFPISRPNLTFSTLTVSNMSPEDSSIYLCSGGDPGGYTFGSGTRLTVV.

This clone was picked up one time. The J gene is TRBJ2-5, the V gene TRBV4-2, with D perhaps TRBD2 (6 bases). Germline CDR1 reads LGHNA; CDR2 reads YNFKEQ. CDR3 length: 16 amino acids. Between the trimmed V and J ends, which lost 0 bases and 2 bases, there was a span of 13 bases. The CDR3 spells CASSQDTGSEQETQYF. The CDR3 DNA reads as TGTGCCAGCAGCCAAGATACCGGGAGTGAACAAGAGACCCAGTACTTC.

This rearrangement joins TRBV18 to TRBJ2-2; D is perhaps TRBD1 (5 bases). The germline V gene encodes CDR1 KGHSH and CDR2 LQKENI. CDR3 length: 18 amino acids. Trimming left V 4 bases short and J 6 bases short, with 24 bases between. CDR3 DNA sequence: TGTGCCAGCTCACAGACGGGCAATCGCGTGGCAGGGTCCGGGGAGCTGTTTTTT. The encoded protein is CASSQTGNRVAGSGELFF. Together with reference TRBV18 and TRBJ2-2, the CDR3 gives the full variable domain: NAGVMQNPRHLVRRRGQEARLRCSPMKGHSHVYWYRQLPEEGLKFMVYLQKENIIDESGMPKERFSAEFPKEGPSILRIQQVVRGDSAAYFCASSQTGNRVAGSGELFFGEGSRLTVL.

The chain couples TRBV5-1 to TRBJ1-1, with 8 nucleotides matching TRBD1. The CDR3 sequence is 15 residues long. V lost 6 bases to trimming and J lost 0 bases; unmatched junction nucleotides: 7. Germline V gene data show CDR1 as SGHRS and CDR2 as YFSETQ. This CDR3 reads CASKTGDGMNTEAFF. The CDR3 DNA reads TGCGCCAGCAAGACAGGGGATGGGATGAACACTGAAGCTTTCTTT.

The chain joins TRBV6-1 to TRBJ2-7; TRBD2 aligns across 10 bases. With V trimmed by 3 bases and J by 4 bases, 6 bases remained unmatched. This CDR3 has 15 amino acids. The germline CDR1 and CDR2 sequences are MNHNS and SASEGT. CDR3 DNA: TGTGCCAGCAGTGAGAGGAGCGGGAGGGATTACGAGCAGTACTTC. Translating it yields CASSERSGRDYEQYF.

This rearrangement joins TRBV4-1 to TRBJ1-1; D is perhaps TRBD1 (5 bases). V lost 4 bases to trimming and J lost 5 bases, with 17 bases between them. Germline assignment: CDR1 MGHRA and CDR2 YSYEKL. The CDR3 is made up of 15 amino acids. Here the CDR3 DNA reads TGCGCCAGCAGCCTCGTTAGAGGGGAACGGACTGAAGCTTTCTTT. It specifies CASSLVRGERTEAFF.

The chain uses TRBV5-1 and TRBJ1-1; weak D call: TRBD1 (5 bases). The germline V gene encodes CDR1 SGHRS and CDR2 YFSETQ. This CDR3 region has 13 residues. The V end was cut by 9 bases, the J end by 1 base, with 13 bases between. CDR3 nucleotides: TGCGCCACCTCTGTGCAGGGGAACACTGAAGCTTTCTTT. This codes for CATSVQGNTEAFF.

The chain is built from TRBV19 and TRBJ1-2, with D unresolved. The ends were cut back, 0 bases at V and 6 bases at J, with 8 bases in the middle. Germline assignment: CDR1 LNHDA and CDR2 SQIVND (reference sequence). The CDR3 extends over 13 amino acids. The CDR3 region is CASSIDYSDGYTF. The CDR3 DNA is TGTGCCAGTAGTATAGATTATTCGGATGGCTACACCTTC. Drawing the rest from reference TRBV19 and TRBJ1-2, the complete variable domain is DGGITQSPKYLFRKEGQNVTLSCEQNLNHDAMYWYRQDPGQGLRLIYYSQIVNDFQKGDIAEGYSVSREKKESFPLTVTSAQKNPTAFYLCASSIDYSDGYTFGSGTRLTVV.

The gene calls are TRBV4-2 and TRBJ2-2; 10 positions match TRBD2. Per the germline V gene, CDR1 is LGHNA and CDR2 is YNFKEQ. V gave up 4 bases and J gave up 0 bases; unmatched junction bases: 11. This CDR3 is 19 amino acids long. The chain's CDR3 is CASSLSRTSGLANTGELFF. CDR3 DNA sequence: TGTGCCAGCAGCCTATCACGGACTAGCGGCCTTGCGAACACCGGGGAGCTGTTTTTT.

This sequence joins TRBV28 and TRBJ1-5; no firm D call. Per germline, CDR1 MDHEN and CDR2 SYDVKM. Trimming took off 6 bases at V and 3 bases at J, with 12 bases between the two ends. The CDR3 runs 14 residues. CDR3 residues: CASSHHRDNQPQHF. The CDR3 coding sequence is TGTGCCAGCAGCCATCACCGGGACAATCAGCCCCAGCATTTT.